This T cell receptor (beta chain) was captured by sequencing in a study of blood T cell repertoires in COVID-19. Study information: Acute-phase and convalescent COVID-19 samples originated in the United States, Italy and Spain. Sources were T cells, B-cell-depleted T cells, or PBMCs; the material itself was cDNA or gDNA.

J gave up 7 bases and V 1 base, and 11 bases lay outside the gene matches. The CDR3 has 17 amino acids. CDR1 LGHNT and CDR2 FRNRAP come from the germline V gene. Original handling: Nucleated cell number was recorded as an estimate derived from reference gene primer amplification. Assay: immunoSEQ multiplex PCR; the TCRdb copy retains only in-frame clones and omits some. V, J and clone size are taken as reported in that table, and D and trimming were inferred from the DNA itself. The table shows about 160,000 clones, with roughly 91% occurring only once. The source of this sequence is a woman between 50 and 59 years old with acute or convalescent COVID-19. The sample consisted of peripheral blood. The chain links TRBV12-5 to TRBJ2-1, with 9 bases aligning to TRBD2. The CDR3 sequence is CASGLGPGTSPANEQFF. The DNA for the CDR3 is TGTGCTAGTGGTTTGGGTCCCGGGACTAGCCCGGCGAATGAGCAGTTCTTC.